This is a list of T cell receptor beta chains from one sample in a study of cytomegalovirus exposure and HLA in healthy donors. Only in-frame clones appear in the TCRdb table, and some are missing; sequencing was by immunoSEQ multiplex PCR. Of 150,000 to 200,000 clones listed, roughly 78% were seen once; the top ten hold roughly 2%. Source material: PBMCs. The receptors originated from a woman in her thirties in good health and CMV-seronegative. Each CDR3 is given with its conserved first and last residue. Fields, in order: J gene, clone size, V gene, CDR3 protein. For some rows the clone size is stated as once, few or many, or as a class when expanded; others skip it.

J: TRBJ2-1; size: .; V: TRBV6-1; CDR3: CASSVGGGAHEQFF
J: TRBJ2-7; size: .; V: TRBV2; CDR3: CASSSSGGRSYEQYF
J: TRBJ2-3; size: .; V: TRBV6-5; CDR3: CASSYGGGDSTDTQYF
J: TRBJ2-5; size: once; V: TRBV29-1; CDR3: CSVETSRRETQYF
J: TRBJ1-2; size: .; V: TRBV6-1; CDR3: CASREGRTHGYTF
J: TRBJ2-3; size: .; V: TRBV6-4; CDR3: CASSEVASGGRDTQYF
J: TRBJ2-7; size: .; V: TRBV5-1; CDR3: CASSLGPTGQGADEQYF
J: TRBJ1-5; size: .; V: TRBV4-2; CDR3: CASSQVGGQGVDQPQHF
J: TRBJ1-1; size: .; V: TRBV4-1; CDR3: CASSQGGARALNTEAFF
J: TRBJ1-2; size: .; V: TRBV2; CDR3: CASSQQGGRFSF
J: TRBJ2-4; size: .; V: TRBV4-2; CDR3: CASSQAGIGAKNIQYF